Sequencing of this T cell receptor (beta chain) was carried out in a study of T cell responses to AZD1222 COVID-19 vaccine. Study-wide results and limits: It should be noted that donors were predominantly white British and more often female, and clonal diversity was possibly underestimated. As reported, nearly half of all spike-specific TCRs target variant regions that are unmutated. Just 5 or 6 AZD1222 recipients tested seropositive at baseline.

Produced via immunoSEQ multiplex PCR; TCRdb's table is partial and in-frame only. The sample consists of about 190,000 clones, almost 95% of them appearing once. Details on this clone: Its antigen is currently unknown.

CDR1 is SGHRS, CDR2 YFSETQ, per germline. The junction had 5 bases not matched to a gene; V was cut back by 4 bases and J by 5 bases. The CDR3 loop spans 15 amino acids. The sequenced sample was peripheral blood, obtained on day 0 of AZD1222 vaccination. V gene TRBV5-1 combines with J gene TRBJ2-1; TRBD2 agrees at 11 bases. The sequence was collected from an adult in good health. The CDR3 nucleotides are TGCGCCAGCAGCAGACTAGCGGGGACCGACAATGAGCAGTTCTTC. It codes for CASSRLAGTDNEQFF.